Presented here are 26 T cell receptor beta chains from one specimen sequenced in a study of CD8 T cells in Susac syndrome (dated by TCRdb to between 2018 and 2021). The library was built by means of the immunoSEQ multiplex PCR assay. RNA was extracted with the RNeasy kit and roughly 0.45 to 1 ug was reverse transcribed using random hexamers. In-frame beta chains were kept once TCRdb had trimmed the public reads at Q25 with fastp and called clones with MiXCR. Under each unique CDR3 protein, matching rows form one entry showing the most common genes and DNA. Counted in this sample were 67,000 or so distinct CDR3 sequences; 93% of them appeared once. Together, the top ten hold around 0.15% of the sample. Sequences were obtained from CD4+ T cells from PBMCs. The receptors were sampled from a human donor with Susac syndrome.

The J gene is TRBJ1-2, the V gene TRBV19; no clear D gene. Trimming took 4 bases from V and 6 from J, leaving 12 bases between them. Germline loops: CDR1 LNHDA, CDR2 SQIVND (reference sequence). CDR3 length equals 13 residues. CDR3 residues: CASSTGRVDGYTF. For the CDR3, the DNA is TGTGCCAGTAGTACCGGTAGGGTGGATGGCTACACCTTC.

The CDR3 protein is CASSRVVRGYGYTF. DNA of the CDR3: TGTGCCAGCAGTAGGGTGGTAAGAGGTTATGGCTACACCTTC. The chain recombines TRBV28 with TRBJ1-2; D gene unclear. The CDR3 has 14 amino acids. V shed 5 bases and J shed 5 bases, with 15 bases lying between them. Germline V lookup: CDR1 MDHEN, CDR2 SYDVKM.

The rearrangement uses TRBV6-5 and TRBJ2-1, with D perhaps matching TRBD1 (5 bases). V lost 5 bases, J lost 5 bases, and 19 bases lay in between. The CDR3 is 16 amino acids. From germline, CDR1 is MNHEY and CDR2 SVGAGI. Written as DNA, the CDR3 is TGTGCCAGCAGTAACAAATTTAGAGACAGAGACAATGAGCAGTTCTTC. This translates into CASSNKFRDRDNEQFF.

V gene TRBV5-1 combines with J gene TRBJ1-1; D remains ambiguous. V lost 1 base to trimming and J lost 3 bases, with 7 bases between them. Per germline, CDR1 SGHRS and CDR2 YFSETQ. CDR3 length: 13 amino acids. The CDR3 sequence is CASSLPGDTEAFF. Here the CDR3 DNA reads TGCGCCAGCAGCTTGCCCGGGGACACTGAAGCTTTCTTT.

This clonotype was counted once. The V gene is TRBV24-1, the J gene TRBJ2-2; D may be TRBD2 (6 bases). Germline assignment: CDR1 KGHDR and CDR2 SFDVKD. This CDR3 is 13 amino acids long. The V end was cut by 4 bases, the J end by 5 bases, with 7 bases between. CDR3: CATSEEGTGELFF. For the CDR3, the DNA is TGTGCCACCAGTGAGGAGGGTACCGGGGAGCTGTTTTTT.

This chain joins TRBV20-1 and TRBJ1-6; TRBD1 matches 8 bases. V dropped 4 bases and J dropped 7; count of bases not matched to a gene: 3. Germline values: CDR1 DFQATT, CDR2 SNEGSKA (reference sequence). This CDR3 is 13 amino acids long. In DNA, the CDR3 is TGCAGTGCTATGGACAGGGACAATTCACCCCTCCACTTT. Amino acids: CSAMDRDNSPLHF.

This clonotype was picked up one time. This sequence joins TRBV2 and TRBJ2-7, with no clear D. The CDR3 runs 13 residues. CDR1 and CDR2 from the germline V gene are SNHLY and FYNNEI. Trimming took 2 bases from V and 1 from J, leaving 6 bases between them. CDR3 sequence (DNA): TGTGCCAGCAGTGAAACCGGATCCTACGAGCAGTACTTC. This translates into CASSETGSYEQYF.

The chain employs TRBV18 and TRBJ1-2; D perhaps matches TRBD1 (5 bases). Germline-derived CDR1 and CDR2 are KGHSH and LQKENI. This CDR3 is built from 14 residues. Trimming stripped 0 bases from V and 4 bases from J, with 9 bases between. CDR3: CASSPPSGGYGYTF. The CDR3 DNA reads TGTGCCAGCTCACCACCGAGTGGGGGCTATGGCTACACCTTC.

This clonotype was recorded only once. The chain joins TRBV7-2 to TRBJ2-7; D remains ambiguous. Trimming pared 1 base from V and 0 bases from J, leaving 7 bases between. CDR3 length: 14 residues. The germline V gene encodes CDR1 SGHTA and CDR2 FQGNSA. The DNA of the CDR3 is TGTGCCAGCAGCTTAGTAGGGATCTCCTACGAGCAGTACTTC. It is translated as CASSLVGISYEQYF.

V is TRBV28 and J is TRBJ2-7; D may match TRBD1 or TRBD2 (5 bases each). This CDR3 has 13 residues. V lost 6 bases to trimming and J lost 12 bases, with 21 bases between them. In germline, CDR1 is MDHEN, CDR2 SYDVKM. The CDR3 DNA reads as TGTGCCAGCAGCCCCGGGACGGTCCCGCTACGGTACTTC. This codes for CASSPGTVPLRYF.

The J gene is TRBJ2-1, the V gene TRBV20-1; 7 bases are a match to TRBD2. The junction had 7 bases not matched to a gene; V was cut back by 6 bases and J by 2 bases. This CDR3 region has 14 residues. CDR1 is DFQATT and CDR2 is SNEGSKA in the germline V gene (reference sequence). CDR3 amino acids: CSAEVGLAYNEQFF. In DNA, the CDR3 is TGCAGTGCCGAGGTTGGACTAGCCTACAATGAGCAGTTCTTC.

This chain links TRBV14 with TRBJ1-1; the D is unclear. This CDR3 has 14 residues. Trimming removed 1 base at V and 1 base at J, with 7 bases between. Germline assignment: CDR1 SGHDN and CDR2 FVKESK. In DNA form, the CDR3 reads TGTGCCAGCAGCCAAGTCAGAGGGAACACTGAAGCTTTCTTT. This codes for CASSQVRGNTEAFF.

CDR3 sequence reads: CASSPFSDTQYF. CDR3 coding DNA: TGTGCCAGCTCACCCTTCTCAGATACGCAGTATTTT. The chain couples TRBV18 to TRBJ2-3; D unresolved. The CDR3 sequence is 12 residues long. Germline assignment: CDR1 KGHSH and CDR2 LQKENI. V gave up 3 bases and J gave up 4 bases, with 5 bases separating them.

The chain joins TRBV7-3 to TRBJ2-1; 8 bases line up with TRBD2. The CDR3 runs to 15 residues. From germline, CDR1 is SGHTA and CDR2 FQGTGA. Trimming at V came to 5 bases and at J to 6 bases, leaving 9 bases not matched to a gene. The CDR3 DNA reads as TGTGCCAGCAGCGTAGCGGGACTAGATATCAATGAGCAGTTCTTC. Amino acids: CASSVAGLDINEQFF.

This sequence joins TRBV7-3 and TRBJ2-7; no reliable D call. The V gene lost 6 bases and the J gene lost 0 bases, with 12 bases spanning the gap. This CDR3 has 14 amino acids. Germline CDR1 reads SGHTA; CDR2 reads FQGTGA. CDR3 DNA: TGTGCCAGCAGAGCAATCGCGCCCTCCTACGAGCAGTACTTC. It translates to CASRAIAPSYEQYF.

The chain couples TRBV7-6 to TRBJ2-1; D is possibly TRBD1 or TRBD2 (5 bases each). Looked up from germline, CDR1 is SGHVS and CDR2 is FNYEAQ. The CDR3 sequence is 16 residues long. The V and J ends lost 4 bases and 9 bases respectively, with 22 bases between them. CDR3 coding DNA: TGTGCCAGCAGCTCCACTCCGGGACCTACAATTGGTGAGCAGTTCTTC. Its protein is CASSSTPGPTIGEQFF.

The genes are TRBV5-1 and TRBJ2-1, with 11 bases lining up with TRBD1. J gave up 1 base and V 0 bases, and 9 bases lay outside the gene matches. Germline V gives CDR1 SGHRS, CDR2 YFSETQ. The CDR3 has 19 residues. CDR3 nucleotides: TGCGCCAGCAGCTTGGATCGGGGACAGGGGGGAAGATCCTACAATGAGCAGTTCTTC. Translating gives CASSLDRGQGGRSYNEQFF.

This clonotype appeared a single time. The CDR3 DNA is TGTGCCAGCAGTGCACCTTACCAGACAGGGGACCTCAGAGAGACCCAGTACTTC. This sequence encodes CASSAPYQTGDLRETQYF. The genes are TRBV6-2 or TRBV6-3 and TRBJ2-5, with 8 bases matching TRBD1. The CDR3 has 18 amino acids. Germline V gene sequence: CDR1 MNHEY, CDR2 SVGEGT. After removal of 5 bases from V and 4 bases from J, the junction contained 18 bases not matched to a gene.

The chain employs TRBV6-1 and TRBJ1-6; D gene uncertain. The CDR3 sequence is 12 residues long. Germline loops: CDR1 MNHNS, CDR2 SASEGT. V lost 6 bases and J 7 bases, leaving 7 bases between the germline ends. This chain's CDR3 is CASSFTNSPLHF. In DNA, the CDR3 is TGTGCCAGCAGCTTCACCAATTCACCCCTCCACTTT.

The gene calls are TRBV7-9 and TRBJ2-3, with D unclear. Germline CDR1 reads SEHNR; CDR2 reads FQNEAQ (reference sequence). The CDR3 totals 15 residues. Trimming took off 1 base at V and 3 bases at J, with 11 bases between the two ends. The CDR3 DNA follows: TGTGCCAGCAGCTTAGTAGGGTCTCGGACAGATACGCAGTATTTT. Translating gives CASSLVGSRTDTQYF.

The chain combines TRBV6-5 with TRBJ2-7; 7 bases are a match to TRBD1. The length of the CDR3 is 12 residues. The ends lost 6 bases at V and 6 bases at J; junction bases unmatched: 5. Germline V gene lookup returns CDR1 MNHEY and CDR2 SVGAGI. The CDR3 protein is CASSRQGSEQYF. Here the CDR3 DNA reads TGTGCCAGCAGCCGACAGGGTTCCGAGCAGTACTTC.

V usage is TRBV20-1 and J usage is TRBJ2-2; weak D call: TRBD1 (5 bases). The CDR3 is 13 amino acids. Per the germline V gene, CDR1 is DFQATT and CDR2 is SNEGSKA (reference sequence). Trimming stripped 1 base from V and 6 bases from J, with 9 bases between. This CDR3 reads CSARVQGSGELFF. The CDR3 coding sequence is TGCAGTGCTAGAGTTCAGGGTTCCGGGGAGCTGTTTTTT.

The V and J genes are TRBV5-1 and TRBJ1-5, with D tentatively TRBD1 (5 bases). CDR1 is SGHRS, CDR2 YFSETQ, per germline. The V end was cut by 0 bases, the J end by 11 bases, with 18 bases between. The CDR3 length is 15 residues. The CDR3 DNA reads TGCGCCAGCAGCTTGGAACCGGGACTCCCTGGCGCCCAGCATTTT. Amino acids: CASSLEPGLPGAQHF.

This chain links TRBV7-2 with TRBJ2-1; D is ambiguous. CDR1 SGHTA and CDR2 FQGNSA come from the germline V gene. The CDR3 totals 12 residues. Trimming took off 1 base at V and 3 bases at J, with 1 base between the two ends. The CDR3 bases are TGTGCCAGCAGCTTAGACTACAATGAGCAGTTCTTC. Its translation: CASSLDYNEQFF.

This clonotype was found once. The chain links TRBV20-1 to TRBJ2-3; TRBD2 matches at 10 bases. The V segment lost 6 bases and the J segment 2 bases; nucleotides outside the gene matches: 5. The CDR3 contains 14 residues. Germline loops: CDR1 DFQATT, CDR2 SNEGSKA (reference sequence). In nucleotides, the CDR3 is TGCAGTGCATTAGCGGGGGGATCCACAGATACGCAGTATTTT. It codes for CSALAGGSTDTQYF.

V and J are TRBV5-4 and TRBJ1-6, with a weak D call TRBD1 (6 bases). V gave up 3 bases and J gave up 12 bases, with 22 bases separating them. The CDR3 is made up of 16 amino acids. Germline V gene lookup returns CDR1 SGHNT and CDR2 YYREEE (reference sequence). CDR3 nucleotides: TGTGCCAGCAGCTATATGACAGGAGAAGTTGGAGTACCCCTCCACTTT. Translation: CASSYMTGEVGVPLHF.